Below, 12 T cell receptor beta chains from the same sample are listed, as sequenced in a study of blood T cell repertoires in COVID-19. Here immunoSEQ multiplex PCR was the method, and the copy in TCRdb shows in-frame clones only, minus some. Of roughly 100,000 clones listed, 80% to 90% were seen once; the top ten hold 9.5% to 10%. Sequenced input: peripheral blood. The receptors derive from a middle-aged man with active or convalescent COVID-19.

The chain joins TRBV5-4 to TRBJ2-2; 8 bases fit TRBD2. This CDR3 comprises 15 residues. The junction had 3 bases not matched to a gene; V was cut back by 4 bases and J by 1 base. Germline values: CDR1 SGHNT, CDR2 YYREEE (reference sequence). The CDR3 coding sequence is TGTGCCAGCAGCGGTAGCGGGGAGAACACCGGGGAGCTGTTTTTT. It yields the protein CASSGSGENTGELFF.

CDR3 residues: CASRLAQGDIQYF. The CDR3 coding sequence is TGTGCAAGTCGCTTAGCACAGGGGGACATTCAGTACTTC. V is TRBV12-2 and J is TRBJ2-4; the D call of TRBD1 is as the table states it, not checked on the DNA. TRBV12-2 is annotated as a pseudogene. CDR3 length: 13 residues.

This clone was observed a handful of times. This chain uses TRBV3-1 (or the pseudogene TRBV3-2) with TRBJ1-3, with D hard to call. The CDR3 loop spans 15 amino acids. V shed 3 bases and J shed 0 bases, with 9 bases lying between them. CDR1 is LGHDT and CDR2 is YNNKEL in the germline V gene (reference sequence). The CDR3 nucleotides are TGTGCCAGCAGCCAGGGCTTCTTCTCTGGAAACACCATATATTTT. Protein sequence: CASSQGFFSGNTIYF.

The V call is TRBV9, the J call TRBJ1-1, with D hard to call. V dropped 4 bases and J dropped 1 base, with 14 bases sitting between them. CDR3 length equals 15 residues. Germline lookup yields CDR1 SGDLS and CDR2 YYNGEE. The CDR3 loop is CASSPAGSKNTEAFF. CDR3 nucleotide sequence: TGTGCCAGCAGCCCAGCGGGATCGAAGAACACTGAAGCTTTCTTT. Based on the CDR3 plus reference TRBV9 and TRBJ1-1, the full variable domain is DSGVTQTPKHLITATGQRVTLRCSPRSGDLSVYWYQQSLDQGLQFLIQYYNGEERAKGNILERFSAQQFPDLHSELNLSSLELGDSALYFCASSPAGSKNTEAFFGQGTRLTVV.

This clone appeared once. The gene calls are TRBV10-3 and TRBJ1-6, with 9 bases fitting TRBD1. CDR1 and CDR2 (germline): ENHRY, SYGVKD. Trimming took 6 bases from V and 1 from J; bases not matched to a gene: 4. This CDR3 spans 16 amino acids. The chain's CDR3 is CAIRGTGQSYNSPLHF. In DNA, the CDR3 is TGTGCCATCAGGGGGACAGGGCAATCCTATAATTCACCCCTCCACTTT.

This chain links TRBV6-5 with TRBJ1-3; D gene unclear. Trimming took 7 bases from V and 6 from J, leaving 7 bases between them. Germline V gene lookup returns CDR1 MNHEY and CDR2 SVGAGI. This CDR3 spans 11 amino acids. As DNA, the CDR3 is TGTGCCAGCAAAAGAGAAAACACCATATATTTT. This sequence encodes CASKRENTIYF.

This clone was seen just once. V is TRBV12-3 or TRBV12-4 and J is TRBJ1-2; D perhaps matches TRBD1 (6 bases). The CDR3 covers 13 residues. Trimming pared 5 bases from V and 8 bases from J, leaving 15 bases between. CDR3 amino acids: CASSLGTPPGYTF. CDR3 nucleotide sequence: TGTGCCAGCAGTCTTGGGACACCCCCGGGCTACACCTTC.

The CDR3 reads CAWSAGLSYEQYF. The DNA of the CDR3 is TGTGCCTGGAGCGCGGGACTTAGCTACGAGCAGTACTTC. J is TRBJ2-7 and V is TRBV30; TRBD2 is a possible D gene (6 bases). Germline V CDR1 and CDR2: GTSNPN, SVGIG (reference sequence). The CDR3 consists of 13 residues. V shed 3 bases and J shed 3 bases, with 12 bases lying between them.

Only one count was recorded for this clone. The V and J genes are TRBV5-1 and TRBJ2-6; maybe TRBD1 (5 bases). The germline V gene has CDR1 SGHRS and CDR2 YFSETQ. This CDR3 is 17 amino acids long. Trimming stripped 0 bases from V and 0 bases from J, with 10 bases between. The CDR3 DNA sequence: TGCGCCAGCAGCTTGGACCAGGGATTCTCTGGGGCCAACGTCCTGACTTTC. Amino acid sequence: CASSLDQGFSGANVLTF.

About this clone: One end of the junction fails to match germline, which may point to a read error. The chain uses TRBV9 and TRBJ2-7; 8 bases agree with TRBD1. Germline CDR1 reads SGDLS; CDR2 reads YYNGEE. The CDR3 has 13 residues. The CDR3 reads CASSVDRGDEQYF. The CDR3 region has the DNA TGTGCCAGCAGTGTAGACAGGGGTGACGAGCAGTACTTC.

This sequence joins TRBV5-3 and TRBJ2-2; 9 positions match TRBD1. TRBV5-3 is known as an ORF, though its function is uncertain. The CDR3 totals 16 residues. V gave up 4 bases and J gave up 0 bases; unmatched junction bases: 4. CDR3 nucleotides: TGTGCCAGAAGCCCCGGGGACAGGGCGAACACCGGGGAGCTGTTTTTT. Residues: CARSPGDRANTGELFF.

The table lists this clone with many counts. The CDR3 region has the DNA TGTGCCAGCAGCGCGGGGGTGGTAGTGGGGACCTCTGGAAACACCATATATTTT. This codes for CASSAGVVVGTSGNTIYF. The J gene is TRBJ1-3, the V gene TRBV9; possibly TRBD1 for D (5 bases). The CDR3 contains 18 residues. Germline V gives CDR1 SGDLS, CDR2 YYNGEE. Trimming removed 3 bases at V and 0 bases at J, with 19 bases between.